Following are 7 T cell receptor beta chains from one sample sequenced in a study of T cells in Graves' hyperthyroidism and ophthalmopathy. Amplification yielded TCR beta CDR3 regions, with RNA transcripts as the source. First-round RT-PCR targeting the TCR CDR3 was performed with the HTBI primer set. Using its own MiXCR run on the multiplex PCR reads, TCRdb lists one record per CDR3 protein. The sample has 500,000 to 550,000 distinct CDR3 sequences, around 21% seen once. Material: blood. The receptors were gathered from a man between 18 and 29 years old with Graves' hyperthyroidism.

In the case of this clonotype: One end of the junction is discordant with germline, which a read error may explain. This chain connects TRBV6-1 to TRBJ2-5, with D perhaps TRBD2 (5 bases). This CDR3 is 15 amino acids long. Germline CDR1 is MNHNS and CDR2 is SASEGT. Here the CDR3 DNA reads TGTGCCAGCAGTGAGTCGGGTGAAGGGTGGGAGACCCAGGACTTC. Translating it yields CASSESGEGWETQDF.

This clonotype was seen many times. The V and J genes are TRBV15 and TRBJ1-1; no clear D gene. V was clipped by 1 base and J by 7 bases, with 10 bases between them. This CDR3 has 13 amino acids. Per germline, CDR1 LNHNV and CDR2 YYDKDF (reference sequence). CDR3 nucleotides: TGTGCCACCAGCAGAGGGACCGGAGGTGAAGCTTTCTTT. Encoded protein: CATSRGTGGEAFF.

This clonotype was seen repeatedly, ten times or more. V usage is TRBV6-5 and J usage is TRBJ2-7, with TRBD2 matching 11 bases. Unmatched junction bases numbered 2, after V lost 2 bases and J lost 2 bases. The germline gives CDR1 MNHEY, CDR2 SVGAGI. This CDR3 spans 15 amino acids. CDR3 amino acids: CASSYGTSGTYEQYF. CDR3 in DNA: TGTGCCAGCAGTTACGGGACTAGCGGAACCTACGAGCAGTACTTC.

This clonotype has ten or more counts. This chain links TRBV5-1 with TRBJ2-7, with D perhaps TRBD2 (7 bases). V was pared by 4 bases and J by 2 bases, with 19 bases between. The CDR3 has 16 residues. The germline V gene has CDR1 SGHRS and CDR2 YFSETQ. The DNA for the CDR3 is TGCGCCAGCAGCCCGGATCCGGGGGGCGCTACCTACGAGCAGTACTTC. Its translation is CASSPDPGGATYEQYF. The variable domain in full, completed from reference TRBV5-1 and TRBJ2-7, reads KAGVTQTPRYLIKTRGQQVTLSCSPISGHRSVSWYQQTPGQGLQFLFEYFSETQRNKGNFPGRFSGRQFSNSRSEMNVSTLELGDSALYLCASSPDPGGATYEQYFGPGTRLTVT.

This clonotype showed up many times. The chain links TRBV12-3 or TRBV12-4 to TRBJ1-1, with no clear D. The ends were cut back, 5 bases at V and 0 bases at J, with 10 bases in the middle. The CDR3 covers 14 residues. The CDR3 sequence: CASSPDGLNTEAFF. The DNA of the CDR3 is TGTGCCAGCAGTCCCGACGGACTGAACACTGAAGCTTTCTTT.

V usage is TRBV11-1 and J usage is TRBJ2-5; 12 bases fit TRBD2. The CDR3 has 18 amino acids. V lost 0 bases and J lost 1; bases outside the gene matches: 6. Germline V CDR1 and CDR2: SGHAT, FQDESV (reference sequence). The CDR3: CASSLAGRLAGAQETQYF. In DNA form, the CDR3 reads TGTGCCAGCAGCTTAGCGGGGAGACTAGCGGGAGCCCAAGAGACCCAGTACTTC.

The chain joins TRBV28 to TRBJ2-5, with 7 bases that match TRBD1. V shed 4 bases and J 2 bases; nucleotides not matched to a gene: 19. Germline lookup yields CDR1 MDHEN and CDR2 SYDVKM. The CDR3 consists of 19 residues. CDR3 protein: CASSSQASTSPRGQETQYF. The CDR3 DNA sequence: TGTGCCAGCAGTTCCCAAGCGTCCACCTCCCCCAGGGGGCAAGAGACCCAGTACTTC. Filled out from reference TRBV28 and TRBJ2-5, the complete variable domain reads DVKVTQSSRYLVKRTGEKVFLECVQDMDHENMFWYRQDPGLGLRLIYFSYDVKMKEKGDIPEGYSVSREKKERFSLILESASTNQTSMYLCASSSQASTSPRGQETQYFGPGTRLLVL.